Listed below are T cell receptor beta chains from one sample, sequenced in a study of T cell responses to AZD1222 COVID-19 vaccine. Libraries were prepared by immunoSEQ multiplex PCR; TCRdb keeps only in-frame clonotypes and omits some of them. The table includes around 30,000 clones, over 85% detected once. The source was peripheral blood, collected on day 0 of AZD1222 vaccination. Receptors were obtained from an adult in good health. Both conserved end residues are part of each CDR3. A D gene is named only where the DNA matches it firmly. Some rows mark clone size as missing; the rest say once, few, many or name a class of expanded clone.

J gene: TRBJ2-3
V gene: TRBV4-2
D gene: TRBD1
clone size: -
CDR3 protein: CASSQGPVGGQGTDTQYF
CDR3 DNA: TGTGCCAGCAGCCAAGGGCCCGTCGGGGGACAGGGGACAGATACGCAGTATTTT

J gene: TRBJ1-1
V gene: TRBV5-1
D gene: TRBD1
clone size: -
CDR3 protein: CASSFTGDTEAFF
CDR3 DNA: TGCGCCAGCAGCTTTACAGGGGACACTGAAGCTTTCTTT

J gene: TRBJ2-2
V gene: TRBV19
D gene: -
clone size: -
CDR3 protein: CASSILTTNTGELFF
CDR3 DNA: TGTGCCAGTAGTATCTTGACAACGAACACCGGGGAGCTGTTTTTT

J gene: TRBJ2-6
V gene: TRBV5-1
D gene: TRBD1
clone size: -
CDR3 protein: CASSPGTGASGANVLTF
CDR3 DNA: TGCGCCAGCAGTCCCGGGACAGGGGCATCTGGGGCCAACGTCCTGACTTTC

J gene: TRBJ2-5
V gene: TRBV29-1
D gene: -
clone size: -
CDR3 protein: CSVGQETQYF
CDR3 DNA: TGCAGCGTTGGACAGGAGACCCAGTACTTC

J gene: TRBJ2-3
V gene: TRBV3-1/TRBV3-2
D gene: TRBD2
clone size: -
CDR3 protein: CASSPSGAGGYTDTQYF
CDR3 DNA: TGTGCCAGCAGCCCCTCGGGAGCGGGGGGTTACACAGATACGCAGTATTTT

J gene: TRBJ1-5
V gene: TRBV27
D gene: -
clone size: -
CDR3 protein: CASRVGGTSNQPQHF
CDR3 DNA: TGTGCCAGCAGGGTAGGGGGGACGAGCAATCAGCCCCAGCATTTT

J gene: TRBJ2-5
V gene: TRBV14
D gene: TRBD2
clone size: -
CDR3 protein: CASSQEWTSETQYF
CDR3 DNA: TGTGCCAGCAGCCAAGAATGGACTAGCGAGACCCAGTACTTC

J gene: TRBJ1-2
V gene: TRBV6-1
D gene: -
clone size: -
CDR3 protein: CASSEYDRTYGYTF
CDR3 DNA: TGTGCCAGCAGTGAATATGACAGAACCTATGGCTACACCTTC

J gene: TRBJ1-2
V gene: TRBV6-6
D gene: -
clone size: -
CDR3 protein: CASSYGGSNYGYTF
CDR3 DNA: TGTGCCAGCAGTTACGGGGGCTCCAACTATGGCTACACCTTC

J gene: TRBJ1-6
V gene: TRBV10-1
D gene: -
clone size: -
CDR3 protein: CASSMDGSNSPLHF
CDR3 DNA: TGCGCCAGCAGCATGGACGGCTCAAATTCACCCCTCCACTTT

J gene: TRBJ2-4
V gene: TRBV27
D gene: -
clone size: -
CDR3 protein: CASRLLGLAKNIQYF
CDR3 DNA: TGTGCCAGCAGATTGTTGGGGTTAGCCAAAAACATTCAGTACTTC

J gene: TRBJ2-3
V gene: TRBV7-9
D gene: -
clone size: once
CDR3 protein: CASSSPYTDTQYF
CDR3 DNA: TGTGCCAGCAGCTCCCCCTACACAGATACGCAGTATTTT

J gene: TRBJ2-5
V gene: TRBV5-4
D gene: -
clone size: once
CDR3 protein: CASTPGGVRKTQYF
CDR3 DNA: TGTGCCAGCACCCCAGGAGGAGTTCGGAAGACCCAGTACTTC

J gene: TRBJ2-7
V gene: TRBV6-5
D gene: TRBD1
clone size: -
CDR3 protein: CASSLQGTLYEQYF
CDR3 DNA: TGTGCCAGCAGTTTACAGGGGACGCTCTACGAGCAGTACTTC

J gene: TRBJ1-2
V gene: TRBV27
D gene: TRBD1
clone size: -
CDR3 protein: CASSIRQGGYGYTF
CDR3 DNA: TGTGCCAGCAGTATCCGACAGGGTGGCTATGGCTACACCTTC

J gene: TRBJ2-7
V gene: TRBV6-5
D gene: -
clone size: -
CDR3 protein: CASSYASTDPLYEQYF
CDR3 DNA: TGTGCCAGCAGTTACGCCTCGACAGATCCACTTTACGAGCAGTACTTC

J gene: TRBJ1-4
V gene: TRBV28
D gene: -
clone size: -
CDR3 protein: CASGQNNEKLFF
CDR3 DNA: TGTGCCAGCGGACAGAATAATGAAAAACTGTTTTTT

J gene: TRBJ1-3
V gene: TRBV19
D gene: -
clone size: -
CDR3 protein: CASRTLPMSSGNTIYF
CDR3 DNA: TGTGCCAGTAGGACCCTCCCCATGAGCTCTGGAAACACCATATATTTT

J gene: TRBJ2-3
V gene: TRBV9
D gene: -
clone size: -
CDR3 protein: CASSSSTDTQYF
CDR3 DNA: TGTGCCAGCAGCTCCAGCACAGATACGCAGTATTTT

J gene: TRBJ2-6
V gene: TRBV6-4
D gene: -
clone size: -
CDR3 protein: CASSDNSGANVLTF
CDR3 DNA: TGTGCCAGCAGTGACAACTCTGGGGCCAACGTCCTGACTTTC

J gene: TRBJ2-2
V gene: TRBV9
D gene: TRBD2
clone size: -
CDR3 protein: CASSGTSGVYTGELFF
CDR3 DNA: TGTGCCAGCAGCGGGACTAGCGGGGTGTACACCGGGGAGCTGTTTTTT

J gene: TRBJ1-5
V gene: TRBV28
D gene: -
clone size: -
CDR3 protein: CASSFREANQPQHF
CDR3 DNA: TGTGCCAGCAGTTTTCGGGAGGCTAATCAGCCCCAGCATTTT

J gene: TRBJ2-7
V gene: TRBV2
D gene: TRBD1
clone size: -
CDR3 protein: CASTFGQAYEQYF
CDR3 DNA: TGTGCCAGCACCTTTGGACAGGCCTACGAGCAGTACTTC

J gene: TRBJ2-7
V gene: TRBV28
D gene: -
clone size: -
CDR3 protein: CASSPGVVQGFFYEQYF
CDR3 DNA: TGTGCCAGCAGTCCCGGGGTAGTACAGGGATTCTTCTACGAGCAGTACTTC

J gene: TRBJ1-2
V gene: TRBV30
D gene: -
clone size: -
CDR3 protein: CAWRDSLYNGYTF
CDR3 DNA: TGTGCCTGGAGGGACAGTTTGTATAACGGCTACACCTTC

J gene: TRBJ1-6
V gene: TRBV19
D gene: TRBD1
clone size: -
CDR3 protein: CASTLGQGGSRSPLHF
CDR3 DNA: TGTGCCAGTACCCTTGGACAGGGTGGCTCTCGTTCACCCCTCCACTTT

J gene: TRBJ1-1
V gene: TRBV12-3/TRBV12-4
D gene: -
clone size: -
CDR3 protein: CASRPPAGTEAFF
CDR3 DNA: TGTGCCAGCAGACCTCCCGCGGGGACTGAAGCTTTCTTT

J gene: TRBJ1-6
V gene: TRBV28
D gene: -
clone size: -
CDR3 protein: CASRTEGSPLHF
CDR3 DNA: TGTGCCAGCAGAACCGAGGGTTCACCCCTCCACTTT

J gene: TRBJ1-3
V gene: TRBV5-1
D gene: -
clone size: -
CDR3 protein: CASSYGTDSGNTIYF
CDR3 DNA: TGCGCCAGCAGTTACGGGACGGACTCTGGAAACACCATATATTTT

J gene: TRBJ1-1
V gene: TRBV11-2
D gene: -
clone size: once
CDR3 protein: CASSLGGWDTEAFF
CDR3 DNA: TGTGCCAGCAGTCTGGGGGGGTGGGACACTGAAGCTTTCTTT

J gene: TRBJ2-7
V gene: TRBV11-3
D gene: -
clone size: -
CDR3 protein: CASSPSVSNEQYF
CDR3 DNA: TGTGCCAGCAGCCCCTCTGTGAGCAACGAGCAGTACTTC

J gene: TRBJ2-5
V gene: TRBV9
D gene: TRBD2
clone size: -
CDR3 protein: CASSVGLAVQETQYF
CDR3 DNA: TGTGCCAGCAGCGTCGGACTAGCGGTCCAAGAGACCCAGTACTTC

J gene: TRBJ2-3
V gene: TRBV11-2
D gene: TRBD2
clone size: -
CDR3 protein: CASSLNMASGRDTQYF
CDR3 DNA: TGTGCCAGCAGCTTAAACATGGCTAGCGGGAGAGATACGCAGTATTTT

J gene: TRBJ2-7
V gene: TRBV19
D gene: TRBD1
clone size: -
CDR3 protein: CASSPGTGGEQYF
CDR3 DNA: TGTGCCAGTAGTCCCGGGACAGGGGGGGAGCAGTACTTC

J gene: TRBJ1-5
V gene: TRBV10-3
D gene: -
clone size: -
CDR3 protein: CAITSERNQPQHF
CDR3 DNA: TGTGCCATCACCAGCGAGCGCAATCAGCCCCAGCATTTT

J gene: TRBJ1-6
V gene: TRBV19
D gene: -
clone size: -
CDR3 protein: CASSIVEGYDSPLHF
CDR3 DNA: TGTGCCAGTAGTATAGTAGAAGGGTACGATTCACCCCTCCACTTT

J gene: TRBJ2-5
V gene: TRBV30
D gene: -
clone size: -
CDR3 protein: CAWSVWETQYF
CDR3 DNA: TGTGCCTGGAGTGTATGGGAGACCCAGTACTTC